This T cell receptor (beta chain) came from a study of identical twins. The CDR3 runs 13 residues. Germline V gene lookup returns CDR1 SEHNR and CDR2 FQNEAQ (reference sequence). V dropped 5 bases and J dropped 8 bases, with 13 bases sitting between them. TCRdb reanalysed the 5' RACE reads using MiXCR and keeps one entry per CDR3 protein. In the table there are hundreds of thousands of distinct CDR3 sequences, roughly 6.6% of which are singletons. Another study also made use of these data, one on yellow fever vaccine responses in identical twins.

The V and J genes are TRBV7-9 and TRBJ2-1; D tentatively reads TRBD1 or TRBD2 (5 bases each). The clonotype comes from a young woman in good health. The sample comprised PBMCs. The CDR3 spells CASSPPQGDEQFF. CDR3 DNA sequence: TGTGCCAGCAGCCCCCCCCAGGGAGATGAGCAGTTCTTC.